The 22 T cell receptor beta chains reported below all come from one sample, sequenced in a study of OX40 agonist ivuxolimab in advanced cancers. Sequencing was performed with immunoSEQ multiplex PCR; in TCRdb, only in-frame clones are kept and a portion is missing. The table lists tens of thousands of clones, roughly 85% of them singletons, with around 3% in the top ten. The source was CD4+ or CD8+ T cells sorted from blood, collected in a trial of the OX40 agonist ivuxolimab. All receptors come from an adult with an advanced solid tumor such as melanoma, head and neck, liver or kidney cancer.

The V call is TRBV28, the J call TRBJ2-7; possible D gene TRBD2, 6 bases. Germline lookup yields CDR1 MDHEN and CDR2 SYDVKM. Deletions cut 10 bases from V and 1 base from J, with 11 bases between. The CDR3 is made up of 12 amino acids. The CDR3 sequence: CATQGLSYEQYF. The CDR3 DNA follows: TGTGCCACCCAGGGACTTTCCTACGAGCAGTACTTC.

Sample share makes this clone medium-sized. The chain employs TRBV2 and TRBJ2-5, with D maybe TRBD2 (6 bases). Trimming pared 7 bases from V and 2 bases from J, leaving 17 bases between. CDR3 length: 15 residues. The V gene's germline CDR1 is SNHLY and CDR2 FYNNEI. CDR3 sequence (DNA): TGTGCCAGCAAGCAGACCGGGAGAGAGCAAGAGACCCAGTACTTC. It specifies CASKQTGREQETQYF.

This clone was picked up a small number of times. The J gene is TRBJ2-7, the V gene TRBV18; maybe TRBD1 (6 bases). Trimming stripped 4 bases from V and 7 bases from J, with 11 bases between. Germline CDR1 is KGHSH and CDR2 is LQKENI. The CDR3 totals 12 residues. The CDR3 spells CASSQGDGEQYF. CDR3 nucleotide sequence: TGTGCCAGCTCACAGGGGGATGGGGAGCAGTACTTC. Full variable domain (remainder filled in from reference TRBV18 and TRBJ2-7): NAGVMQNPRHLVRRRGQEARLRCSPMKGHSHVYWYRQLPEEGLKFMVYLQKENIIDESGMPKERFSAEFPKEGPSILRIQQVVRGDSAAYFCASSQGDGEQYFGPGTRLTVT.

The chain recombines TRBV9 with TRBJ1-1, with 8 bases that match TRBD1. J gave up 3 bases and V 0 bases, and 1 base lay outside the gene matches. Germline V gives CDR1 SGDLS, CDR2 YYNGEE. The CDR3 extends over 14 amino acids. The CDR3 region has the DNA TGTGCCAGCAGCGTAGTGGGACAGGACACTGAAGCTTTCTTT. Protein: CASSVVGQDTEAFF.

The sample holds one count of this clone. The CDR3: CASSSEQGRGEKLFF. CDR3 in DNA: TGTGCCAGCAGCTCGGAGCAGGGGCGAGGCGAAAAACTGTTTTTT. The chain uses TRBV7-9 and TRBJ1-4; D is perhaps TRBD1 (6 bases). The CDR3 loop spans 15 amino acids. V lost 4 bases and J 8 bases, leaving 17 bases between the germline ends. The V gene's germline CDR1 is SEHNR and CDR2 FQNEAQ (reference sequence).

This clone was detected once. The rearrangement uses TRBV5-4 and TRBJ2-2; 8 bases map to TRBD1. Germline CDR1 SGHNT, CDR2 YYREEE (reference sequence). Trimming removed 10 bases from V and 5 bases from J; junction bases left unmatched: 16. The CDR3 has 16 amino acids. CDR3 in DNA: TGTGCCGTAAGCTCCCAGGGGGCGCGAGGAACCGGGGAGCTGTTTTTT. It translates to CAVSSQGARGTGELFF.

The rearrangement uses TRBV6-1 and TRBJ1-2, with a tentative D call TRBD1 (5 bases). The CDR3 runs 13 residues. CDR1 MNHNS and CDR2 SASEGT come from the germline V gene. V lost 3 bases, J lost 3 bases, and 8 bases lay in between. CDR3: CASSDWGDYGYTF. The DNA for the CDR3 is TGTGCCAGCAGTGACTGGGGCGACTATGGCTACACCTTC.

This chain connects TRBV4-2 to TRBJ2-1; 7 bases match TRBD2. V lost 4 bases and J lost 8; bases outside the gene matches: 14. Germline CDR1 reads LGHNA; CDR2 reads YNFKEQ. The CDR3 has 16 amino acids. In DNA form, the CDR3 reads TGTGCCAGCAGCCTCAACCCCAGCGGGAATGGGGATGAGCAGTTCTTC. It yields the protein CASSLNPSGNGDEQFF.

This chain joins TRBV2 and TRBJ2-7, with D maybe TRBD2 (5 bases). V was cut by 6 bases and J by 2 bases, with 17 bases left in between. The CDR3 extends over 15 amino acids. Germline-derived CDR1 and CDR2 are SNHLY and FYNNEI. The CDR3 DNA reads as TGTGCCAGCAGAGACCTAACGGAGGCAGCCTACGAGCAGTACTTC. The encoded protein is CASRDLTEAAYEQYF.

The CDR3 region is CASSQGRPSGNTIYF. The CDR3 nucleotides are TGTGCCAGCAGCCAGGGACGGCCCTCTGGAAACACCATATATTTT. This rearrangement joins TRBV2 to TRBJ1-3, with TRBD1 as a possible D gene (5 bases). The V gene lost 6 bases and the J gene lost 0 bases, with 12 bases spanning the gap. The CDR3 is 15 residues long. In germline, CDR1 is SNHLY, CDR2 FYNNEI.

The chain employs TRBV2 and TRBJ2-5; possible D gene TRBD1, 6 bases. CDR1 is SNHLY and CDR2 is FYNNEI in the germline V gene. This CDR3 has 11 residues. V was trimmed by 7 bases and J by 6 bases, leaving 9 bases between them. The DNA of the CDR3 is TGTGCCAGCACCAGGGGTAAGACCCAGTACTTC. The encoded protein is CASTRGKTQYF.

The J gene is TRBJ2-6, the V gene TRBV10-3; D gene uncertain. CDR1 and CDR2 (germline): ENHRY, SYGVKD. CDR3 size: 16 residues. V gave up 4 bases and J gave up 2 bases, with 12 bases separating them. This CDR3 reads CAISGVGTTGANVLTF. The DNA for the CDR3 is TGTGCCATCAGTGGAGTGGGTACAACTGGGGCCAACGTCCTGACTTTC.

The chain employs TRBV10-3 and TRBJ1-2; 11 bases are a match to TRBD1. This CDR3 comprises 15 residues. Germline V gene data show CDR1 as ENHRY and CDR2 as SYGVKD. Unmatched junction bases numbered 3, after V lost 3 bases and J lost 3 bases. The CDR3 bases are TGTGCCATCAGTGACCGGACAGGGGGCTACTATGGCTACACCTTC. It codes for CAISDRTGGYYGYTF.

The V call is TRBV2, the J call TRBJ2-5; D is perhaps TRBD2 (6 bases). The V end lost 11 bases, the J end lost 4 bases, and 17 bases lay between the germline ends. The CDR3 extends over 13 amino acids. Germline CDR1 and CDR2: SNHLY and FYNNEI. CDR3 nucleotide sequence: TGTGCCTGGCGGAACCGGGGAGGAGAGACCCAGTACTTC. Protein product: CAWRNRGGETQYF.

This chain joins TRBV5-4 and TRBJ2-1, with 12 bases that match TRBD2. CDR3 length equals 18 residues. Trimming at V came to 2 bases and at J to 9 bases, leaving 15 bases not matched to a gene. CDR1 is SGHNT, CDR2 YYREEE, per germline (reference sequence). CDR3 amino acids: CASSLRLAGAGDVSEQFF. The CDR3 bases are TGTGCCAGCAGCTTAAGACTAGCGGGGGCGGGGGATGTCAGTGAGCAGTTCTTC.

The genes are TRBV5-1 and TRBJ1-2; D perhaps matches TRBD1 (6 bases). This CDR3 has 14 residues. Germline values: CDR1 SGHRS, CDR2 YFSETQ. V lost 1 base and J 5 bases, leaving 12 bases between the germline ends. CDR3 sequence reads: CASSLPGQDYGYTF. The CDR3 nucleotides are TGCGCCAGCAGCTTGCCGGGACAAGATTATGGCTACACCTTC. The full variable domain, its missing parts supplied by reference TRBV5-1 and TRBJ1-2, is KAGVTQTPRYLIKTRGQQVTLSCSPISGHRSVSWYQQTPGQGLQFLFEYFSETQRNKGNFPGRFSGRQFSNSRSEMNVSTLELGDSALYLCASSLPGQDYGYTFGSGTRLTVV.

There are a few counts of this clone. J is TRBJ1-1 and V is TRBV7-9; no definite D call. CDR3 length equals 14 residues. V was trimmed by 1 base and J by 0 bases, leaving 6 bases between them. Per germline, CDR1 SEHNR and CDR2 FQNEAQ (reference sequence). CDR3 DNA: TGTGCCAGCAGCTTAGTTGGAGTGAACACTGAAGCTTTCTTT. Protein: CASSLVGVNTEAFF.

Here the CDR3 reads CASSLSGPYGYTF. Here the CDR3 DNA reads TGTGCCAGTAGTCTTTCAGGCCCCTATGGCTACACCTTC. This chain uses TRBV19 with TRBJ1-2; D is undetermined. The V end lost 5 bases, the J end lost 4 bases, and 11 bases lay between the germline ends. CDR1 is LNHDA, CDR2 SQIVND, per germline (reference sequence). This CDR3 comprises 13 residues.

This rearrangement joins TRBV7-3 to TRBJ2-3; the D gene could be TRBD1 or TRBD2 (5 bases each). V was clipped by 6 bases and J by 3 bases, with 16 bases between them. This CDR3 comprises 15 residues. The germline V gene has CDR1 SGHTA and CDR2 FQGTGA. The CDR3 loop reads CASRAVRVITDTQYF. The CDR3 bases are TGTGCCAGCAGAGCGGTCAGGGTAATAACAGATACGCAGTATTTT.

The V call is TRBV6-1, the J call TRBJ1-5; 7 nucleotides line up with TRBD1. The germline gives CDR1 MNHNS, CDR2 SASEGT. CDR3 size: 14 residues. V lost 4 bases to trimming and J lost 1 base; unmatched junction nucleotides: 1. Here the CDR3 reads CASSGTGSNQPQHF. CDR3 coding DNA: TGTGCCAGCAGTGGGACAGGCAGCAATCAGCCCCAGCATTTT.

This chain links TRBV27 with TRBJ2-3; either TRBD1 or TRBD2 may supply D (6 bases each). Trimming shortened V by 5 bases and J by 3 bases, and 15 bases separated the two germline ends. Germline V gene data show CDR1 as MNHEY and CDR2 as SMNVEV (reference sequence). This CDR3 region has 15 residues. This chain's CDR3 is CASSPYGGRTDTQYF. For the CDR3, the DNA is TGTGCCAGCAGTCCCTATGGGGGGCGAACAGATACGCAGTATTTT.

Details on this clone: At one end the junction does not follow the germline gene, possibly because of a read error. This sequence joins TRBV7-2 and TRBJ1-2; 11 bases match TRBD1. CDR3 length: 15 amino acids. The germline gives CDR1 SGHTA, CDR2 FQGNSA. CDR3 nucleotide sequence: TGTGTCAGCAGCCGGACAGGGGGCAACGAGTATGGCTACACCTTC. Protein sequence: CVSSRTGGNEYGYTF.